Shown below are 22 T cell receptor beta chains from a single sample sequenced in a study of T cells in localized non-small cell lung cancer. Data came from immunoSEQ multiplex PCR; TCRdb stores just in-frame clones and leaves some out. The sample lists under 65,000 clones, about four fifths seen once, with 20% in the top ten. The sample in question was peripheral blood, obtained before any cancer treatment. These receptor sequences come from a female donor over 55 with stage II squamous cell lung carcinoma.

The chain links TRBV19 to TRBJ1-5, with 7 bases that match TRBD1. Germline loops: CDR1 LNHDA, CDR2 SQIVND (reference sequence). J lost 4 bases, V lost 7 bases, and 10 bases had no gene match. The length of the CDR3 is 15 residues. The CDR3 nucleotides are TGTGCCAGTAACCCCCGACAGGGTATTAATCAGCCCCAGCATTTT. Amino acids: CASNPRQGINQPQHF.

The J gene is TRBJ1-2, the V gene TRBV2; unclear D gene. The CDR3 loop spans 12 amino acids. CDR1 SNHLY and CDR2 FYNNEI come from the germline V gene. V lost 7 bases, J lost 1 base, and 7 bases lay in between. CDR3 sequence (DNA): TGTGCCAGCAAAGGCAATAACTATGGCTACACCTTC. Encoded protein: CASKGNNYGYTF.

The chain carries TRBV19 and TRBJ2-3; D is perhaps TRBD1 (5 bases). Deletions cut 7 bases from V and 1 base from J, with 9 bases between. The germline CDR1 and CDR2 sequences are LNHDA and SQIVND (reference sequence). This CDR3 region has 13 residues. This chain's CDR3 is CASKGKGTDTQYF. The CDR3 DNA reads TGTGCCAGTAAGGGGAAGGGCACAGATACGCAGTATTTT.

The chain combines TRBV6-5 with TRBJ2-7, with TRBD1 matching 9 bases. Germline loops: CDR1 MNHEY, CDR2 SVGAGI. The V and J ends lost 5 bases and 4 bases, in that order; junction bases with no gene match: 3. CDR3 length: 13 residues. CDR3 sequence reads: CASSRDREYEQYF. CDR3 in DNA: TGTGCCAGCAGTAGGGACAGGGAATACGAGCAGTACTTC.

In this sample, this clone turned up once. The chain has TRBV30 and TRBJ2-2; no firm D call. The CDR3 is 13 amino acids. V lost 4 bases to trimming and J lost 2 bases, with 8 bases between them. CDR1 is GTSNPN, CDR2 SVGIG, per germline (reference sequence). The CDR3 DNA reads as TGTGCCTGGACCGGCCTTAACACCGGGGAGCTGTTTTTT. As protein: CAWTGLNTGELFF.

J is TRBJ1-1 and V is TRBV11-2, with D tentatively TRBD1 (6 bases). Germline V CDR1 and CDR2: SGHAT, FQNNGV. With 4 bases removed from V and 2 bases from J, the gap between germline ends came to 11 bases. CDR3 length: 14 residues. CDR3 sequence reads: CASSSGGLNTEAFF. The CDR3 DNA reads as TGTGCCAGCAGCTCCGGGGGGCTAAACACTGAAGCTTTCTTT.

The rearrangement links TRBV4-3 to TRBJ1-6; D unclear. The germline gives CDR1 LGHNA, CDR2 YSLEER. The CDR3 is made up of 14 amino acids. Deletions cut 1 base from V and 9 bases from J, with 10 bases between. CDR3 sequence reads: CASSQAVGTSPLHF. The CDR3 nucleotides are TGCGCCAGCAGCCAAGCGGTAGGAACTTCACCCCTCCACTTT.

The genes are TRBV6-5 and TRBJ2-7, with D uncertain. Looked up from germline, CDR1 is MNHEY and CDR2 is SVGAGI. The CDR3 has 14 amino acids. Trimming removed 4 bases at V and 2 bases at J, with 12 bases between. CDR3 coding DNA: TGTGCCAGCAGTTTCAAGGGAAGGGCCTACGAGCAGTACTTC. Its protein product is CASSFKGRAYEQYF.

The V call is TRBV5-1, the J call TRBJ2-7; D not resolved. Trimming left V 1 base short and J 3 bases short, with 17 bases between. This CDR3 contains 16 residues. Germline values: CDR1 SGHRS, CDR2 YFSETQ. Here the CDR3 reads CASSLFGPPIGYEQYF. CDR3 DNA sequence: TGCGCCAGCAGCTTGTTTGGTCCCCCCATAGGCTACGAGCAGTACTTC.

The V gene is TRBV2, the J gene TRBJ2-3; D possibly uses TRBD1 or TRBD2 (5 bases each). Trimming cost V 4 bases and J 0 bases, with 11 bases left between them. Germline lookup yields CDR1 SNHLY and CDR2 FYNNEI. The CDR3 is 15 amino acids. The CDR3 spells CASSVGRTSTDTQYF. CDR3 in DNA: TGTGCCAGCAGTGTGGGGCGGACTAGCACAGATACGCAGTATTTT.

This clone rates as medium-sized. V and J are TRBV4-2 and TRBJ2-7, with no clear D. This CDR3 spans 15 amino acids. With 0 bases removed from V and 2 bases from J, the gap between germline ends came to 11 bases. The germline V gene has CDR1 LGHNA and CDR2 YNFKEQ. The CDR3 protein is CASSQEDASAYEQYF. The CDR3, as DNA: TGTGCCAGCAGCCAAGAAGACGCTTCAGCCTACGAGCAGTACTTC.

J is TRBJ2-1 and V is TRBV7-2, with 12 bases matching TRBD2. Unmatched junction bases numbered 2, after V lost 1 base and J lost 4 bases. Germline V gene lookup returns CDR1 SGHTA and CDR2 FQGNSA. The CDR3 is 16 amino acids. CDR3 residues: CASSLGGLAGYNEQFF. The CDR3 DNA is TGTGCCAGCAGCTTAGGGGGACTAGCGGGTTACAATGAGCAGTTCTTC.

The CDR3 DNA sequence: TGTGCCTGGACCAAGGGGACCGCGACGGCCCAGCATTTT. This sequence encodes CAWTKGTATAQHF. The chain joins TRBV30 to TRBJ1-5; a weak D match, TRBD1 (5 bases). Germline CDR1 GTSNPN, CDR2 SVGIG (reference sequence). Between the trimmed V and J ends, which lost 4 bases and 11 bases, there was a span of 18 bases. The CDR3 has 13 residues.

CDR3 residues: CASSSTPDRGQPQHF. CDR3 bases: TGTGCCAGCAGCTCGACCCCGGACAGGGGGCAGCCCCAGCATTTT. The V gene is TRBV7-6, the J gene TRBJ1-5; the match to TRBD1 covers 10 bases. CDR3 length equals 15 residues. CDR1 and CDR2 (germline): SGHVS, FNYEAQ. The trim removed 4 bases at V and 7 bases at J, leaving 7 bases unmatched.

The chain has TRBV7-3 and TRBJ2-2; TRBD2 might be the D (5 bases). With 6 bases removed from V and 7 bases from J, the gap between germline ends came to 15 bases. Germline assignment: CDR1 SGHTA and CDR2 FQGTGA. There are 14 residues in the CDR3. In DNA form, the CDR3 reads TGTGCCAGCAGATTTAAAGCGGTGGGCGGGGAGCTGTTTTTT. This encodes CASRFKAVGGELFF.

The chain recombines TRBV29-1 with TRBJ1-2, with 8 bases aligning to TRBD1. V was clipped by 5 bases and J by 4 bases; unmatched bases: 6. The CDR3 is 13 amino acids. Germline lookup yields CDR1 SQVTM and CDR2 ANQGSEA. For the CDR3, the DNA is TGCAGCGTTATTACAGGGGGTGGCTATGGCTACACCTTC. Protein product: CSVITGGGYGYTF. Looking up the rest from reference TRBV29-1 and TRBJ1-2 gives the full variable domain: SAVISQKPSRDICQRGTSLTIQCQVDSQVTMMFWYRQQPGQSLTLIATANQGSEATYESGFVIDKFPISRPNLTFSTLTVSNMSPEDSSIYLCSVITGGGYGYTFGSGTRLTVV.

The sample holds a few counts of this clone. CDR3 amino acids: CASRRTGSGSPLHF. The DNA of the CDR3 is TGTGCCAGCAGACGGACAGGGTCTGGATCACCCCTCCACTTT. The genes are TRBV5-6 and TRBJ1-6, with 8 bases matching TRBD1. This CDR3 has 14 residues. The trim removed 5 bases at V and 10 bases at J, leaving 8 bases unmatched. CDR1 is SGHDT, CDR2 YYEEEE, per germline.

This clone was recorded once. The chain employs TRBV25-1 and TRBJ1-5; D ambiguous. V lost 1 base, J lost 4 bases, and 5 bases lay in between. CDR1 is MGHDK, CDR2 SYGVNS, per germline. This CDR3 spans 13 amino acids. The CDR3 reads CASSESVNQPQHF. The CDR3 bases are TGTGCCAGCAGTGAATCGGTTAATCAGCCCCAGCATTTT.

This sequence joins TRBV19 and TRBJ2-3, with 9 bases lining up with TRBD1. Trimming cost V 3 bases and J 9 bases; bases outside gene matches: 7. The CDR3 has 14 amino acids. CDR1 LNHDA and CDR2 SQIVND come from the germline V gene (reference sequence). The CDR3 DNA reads TGTGCCAGTAGTATGGGACAGGGCCCAGTAACGCAGTATTTT. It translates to CASSMGQGPVTQYF. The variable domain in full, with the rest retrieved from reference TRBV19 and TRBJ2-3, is DGGITQSPKYLFRKEGQNVTLSCEQNLNHDAMYWYRQDPGQGLRLIYYSQIVNDFQKGDIAEGYSVSREKKESFPLTVTSAQKNPTAFYLCASSMGQGPVTQYFGPGTRLTVL.

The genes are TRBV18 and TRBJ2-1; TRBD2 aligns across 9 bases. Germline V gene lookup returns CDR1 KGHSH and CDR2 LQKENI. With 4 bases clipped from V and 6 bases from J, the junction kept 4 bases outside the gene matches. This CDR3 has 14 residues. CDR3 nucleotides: TGTGCCAGCTCACGGGCGGGGGGGAGCAATGAGCAGTTCTTC. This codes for CASSRAGGSNEQFF.

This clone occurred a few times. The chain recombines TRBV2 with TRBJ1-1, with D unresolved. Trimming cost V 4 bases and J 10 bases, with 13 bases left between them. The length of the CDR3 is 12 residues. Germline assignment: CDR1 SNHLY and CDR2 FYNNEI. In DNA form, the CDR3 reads TGTGCCAGCAGTGGGTTTTTGAAGGGAGCTTTCTTT. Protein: CASSGFLKGAFF.

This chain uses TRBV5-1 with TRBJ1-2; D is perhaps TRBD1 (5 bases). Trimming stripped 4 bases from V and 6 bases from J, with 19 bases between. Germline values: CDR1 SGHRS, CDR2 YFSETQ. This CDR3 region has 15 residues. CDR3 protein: CASSPGFGGNDGYTF. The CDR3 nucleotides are TGCGCCAGCAGCCCCGGGTTCGGGGGGAACGATGGCTACACCTTC. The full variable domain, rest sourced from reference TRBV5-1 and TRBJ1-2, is KAGVTQTPRYLIKTRGQQVTLSCSPISGHRSVSWYQQTPGQGLQFLFEYFSETQRNKGNFPGRFSGRQFSNSRSEMNVSTLELGDSALYLCASSPGFGGNDGYTFGSGTRLTVV.